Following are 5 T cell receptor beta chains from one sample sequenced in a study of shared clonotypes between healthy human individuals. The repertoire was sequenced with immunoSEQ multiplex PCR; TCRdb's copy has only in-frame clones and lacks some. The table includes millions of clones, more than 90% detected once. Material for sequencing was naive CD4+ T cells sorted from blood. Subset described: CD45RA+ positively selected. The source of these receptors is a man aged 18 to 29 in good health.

CDR3 bases: TGTGCCAGCAGCCCACGGGACGGACCCTCTGGGGCCAACGTCCTGACTTTC. Translated: CASSPRDGPSGANVLTF. This chain connects TRBV13 to TRBJ2-6, with D perhaps TRBD1 or TRBD2 (5 bases each). Germline CDR1 reads PRHDT; CDR2 reads FYEKMQ (reference sequence). This CDR3 region has 17 residues. Trimming shortened V by 5 bases and J by 0 bases, and 14 bases separated the two germline ends.

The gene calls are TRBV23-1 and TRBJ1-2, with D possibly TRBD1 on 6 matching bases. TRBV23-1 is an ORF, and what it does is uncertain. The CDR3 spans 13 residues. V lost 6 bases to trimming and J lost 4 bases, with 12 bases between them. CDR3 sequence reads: CASRLQGPYGYTF. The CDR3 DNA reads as TGCGCCAGCAGACTACAGGGCCCCTATGGCTACACCTTC.

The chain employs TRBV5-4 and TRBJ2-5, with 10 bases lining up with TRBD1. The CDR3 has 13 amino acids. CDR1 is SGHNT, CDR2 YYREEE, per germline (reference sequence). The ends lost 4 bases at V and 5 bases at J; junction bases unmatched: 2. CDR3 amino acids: CASSRQGAETQYF. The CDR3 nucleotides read TGTGCCAGCAGCAGACAGGGGGCTGAGACCCAGTACTTC.

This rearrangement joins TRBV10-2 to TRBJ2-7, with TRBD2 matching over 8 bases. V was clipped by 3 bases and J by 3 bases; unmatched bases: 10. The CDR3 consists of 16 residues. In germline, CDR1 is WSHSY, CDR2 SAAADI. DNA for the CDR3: TGCGCCAGCAGTGACATAGAAGCGGGAGACCTCTACGAGCAGTACTTC. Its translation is CASSDIEAGDLYEQYF.

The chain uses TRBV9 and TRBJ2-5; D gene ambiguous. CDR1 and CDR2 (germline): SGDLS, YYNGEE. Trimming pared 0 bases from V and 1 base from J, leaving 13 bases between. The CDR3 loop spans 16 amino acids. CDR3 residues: CASSVAPAASQETQYF. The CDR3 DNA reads TGTGCCAGCAGCGTAGCTCCGGCAGCAAGCCAAGAGACCCAGTACTTC.